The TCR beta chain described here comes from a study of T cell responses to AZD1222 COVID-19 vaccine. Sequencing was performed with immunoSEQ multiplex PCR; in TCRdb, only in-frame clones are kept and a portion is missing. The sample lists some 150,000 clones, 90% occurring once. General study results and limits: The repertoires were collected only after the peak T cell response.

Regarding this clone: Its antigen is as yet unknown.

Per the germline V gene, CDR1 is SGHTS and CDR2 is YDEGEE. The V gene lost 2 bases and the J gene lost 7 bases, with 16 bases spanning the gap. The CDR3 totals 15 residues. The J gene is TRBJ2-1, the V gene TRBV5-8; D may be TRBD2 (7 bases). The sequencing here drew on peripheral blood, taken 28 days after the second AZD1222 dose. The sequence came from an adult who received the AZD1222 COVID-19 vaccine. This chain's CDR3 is CASSLEGGGTNEQFF. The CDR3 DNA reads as TGTGCCAGCAGCTTAGAGGGAGGGGGGACGAATGAGCAGTTCTTC.